This T cell receptor beta chain came from a study of T-cell reconstitution after alpha-beta-depleted transplantation in children. Library preparation (for TCRbeta) was performed with unique molecular identifiers. Via MiXCR, TCRdb re-called the PCR reads, giving one row per CDR3 protein. The table shows more than 200,000 distinct CDR3 sequences, with roughly a tenth occurring only once. The CDR3 has 14 amino acids. The germline V and J ends were trimmed by 11 bases and 10 bases, with 26 bases remaining between them. The germline V gene has CDR1 LGHDT and CDR2 YNNKEL (reference sequence). The chain has TRBV3-1 and TRBJ1-2; D gene ambiguous. This sample comprised PBMCs from the stem cell graft donor, obtained from the stem cell graft. The receptor was derived from a human donor who donated a stem cell graft to a child with SCID. CDR3 sequence (DNA): TGTGCCTCCTGCCAATACCGCCCCGACCGGTTCTACACCTTC. Translation gives CASCQYRPDRFYTF.